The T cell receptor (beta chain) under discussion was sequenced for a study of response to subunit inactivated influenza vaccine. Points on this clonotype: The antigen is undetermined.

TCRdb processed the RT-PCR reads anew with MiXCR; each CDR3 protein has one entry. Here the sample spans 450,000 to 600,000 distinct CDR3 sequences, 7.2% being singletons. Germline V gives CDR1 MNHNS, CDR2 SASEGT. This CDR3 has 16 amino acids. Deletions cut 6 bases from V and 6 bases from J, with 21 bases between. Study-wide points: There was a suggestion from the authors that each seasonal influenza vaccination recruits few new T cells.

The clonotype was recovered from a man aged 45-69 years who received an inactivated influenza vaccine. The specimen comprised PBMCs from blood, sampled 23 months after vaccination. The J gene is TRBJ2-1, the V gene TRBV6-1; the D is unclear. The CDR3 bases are TGTGCCAGCAGCTCTCCCGGCGGCTCCAAGGGCAATGAGCAGTTCTTC. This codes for CASSSPGGSKGNEQFF.